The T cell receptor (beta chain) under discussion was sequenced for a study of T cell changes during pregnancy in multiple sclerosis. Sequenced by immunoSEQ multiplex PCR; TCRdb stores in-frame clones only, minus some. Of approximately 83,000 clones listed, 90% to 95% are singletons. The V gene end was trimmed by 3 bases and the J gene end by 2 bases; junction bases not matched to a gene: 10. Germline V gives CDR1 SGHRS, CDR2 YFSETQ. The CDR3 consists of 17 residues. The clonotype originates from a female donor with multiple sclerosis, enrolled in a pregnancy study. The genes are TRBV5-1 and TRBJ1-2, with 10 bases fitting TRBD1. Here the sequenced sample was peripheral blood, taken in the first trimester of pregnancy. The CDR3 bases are TGCGCCAGCAGCTCCACTTGGACAGGGGGACTGAACTATGGCTACACCTTC. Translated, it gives CASSSTWTGGLNYGYTF.